Sequencing of this TCR beta chain was carried out in a study of blood T cell repertoires in COVID-19. Overall study: Sites in the United States, Italy and Spain provided acute and convalescent COVID-19 samples. T cells, B-cell-depleted T cells, or PBMCs provided the cDNA or gDNA that served as material.

Trimming took 3 bases from V and 7 from J, leaving 4 bases between them. The CDR3 totals 11 residues. The germline gives CDR1 LGHDT, CDR2 YNNKEL (reference sequence). Source study methods: The assay estimated nucleated cells by amplifying reference gene primers. Assay used: immunoSEQ multiplex PCR; TCRdb lists only in-frame clones, some missing. V and J calls and clone size come straight from that table; D and trimming were deduced from the DNA. The sample lists some 240,000 clones; nearly 90% were seen once. A Seattle source enrolled patients during active infection and followed them longitudinally. The rearrangement uses TRBV3-1 (or the pseudogene TRBV3-2) and TRBJ2-1, with unresolved D. The sequenced sample was peripheral blood. The TCR sequence derives from a woman in her fifties or sixties with COVID-19, enrolled during active disease. DNA for the CDR3: TGTGCCAGCAGCCAGGCAAATGAGCAGTTCTTC. Protein: CASSQANEQFF.